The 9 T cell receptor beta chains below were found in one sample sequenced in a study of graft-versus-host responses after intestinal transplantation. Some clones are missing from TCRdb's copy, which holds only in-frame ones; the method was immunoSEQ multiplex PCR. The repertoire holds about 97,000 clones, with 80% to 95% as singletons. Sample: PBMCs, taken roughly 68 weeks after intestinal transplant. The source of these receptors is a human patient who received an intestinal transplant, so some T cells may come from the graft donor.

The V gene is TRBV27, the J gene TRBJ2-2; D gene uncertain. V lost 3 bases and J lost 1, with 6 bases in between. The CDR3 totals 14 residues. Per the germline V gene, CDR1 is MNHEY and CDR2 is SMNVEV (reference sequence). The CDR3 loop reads CASSLWENTGELFF. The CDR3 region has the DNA TGTGCCAGCAGTTTGTGGGAGAACACCGGGGAGCTGTTTTTT.

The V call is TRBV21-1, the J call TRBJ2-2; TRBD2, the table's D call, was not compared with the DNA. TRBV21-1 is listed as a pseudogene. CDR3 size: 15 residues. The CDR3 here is CASSPKHADTGELFF. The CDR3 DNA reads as TGTGCCAGCAGCCCTAAGCATGCGGACACCGGGGAGCTGTTTTTT.

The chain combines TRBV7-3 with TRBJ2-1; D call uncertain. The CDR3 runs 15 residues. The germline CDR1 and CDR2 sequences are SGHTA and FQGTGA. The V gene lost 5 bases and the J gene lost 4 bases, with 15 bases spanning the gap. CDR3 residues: CASSPRGLKYNEQFF. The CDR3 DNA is TGTGCCAGCAGCCCGCGCGGCCTAAAATACAATGAGCAGTTCTTC.

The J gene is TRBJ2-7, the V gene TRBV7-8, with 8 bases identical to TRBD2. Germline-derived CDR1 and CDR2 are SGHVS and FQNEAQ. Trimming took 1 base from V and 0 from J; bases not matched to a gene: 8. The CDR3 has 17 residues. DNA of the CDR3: TGTGCCAGCAGCTTAGAGATTAGCGGGGTATACTCCTACGAGCAGTACTTC. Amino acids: CASSLEISGVYSYEQYF.

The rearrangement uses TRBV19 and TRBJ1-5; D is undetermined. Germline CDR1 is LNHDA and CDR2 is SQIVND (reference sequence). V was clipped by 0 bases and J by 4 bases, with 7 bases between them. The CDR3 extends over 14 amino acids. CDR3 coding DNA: TGTGCCAGTAGTATAGATGGCTTTAATCAGCCCCAGCATTTT. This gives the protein CASSIDGFNQPQHF.

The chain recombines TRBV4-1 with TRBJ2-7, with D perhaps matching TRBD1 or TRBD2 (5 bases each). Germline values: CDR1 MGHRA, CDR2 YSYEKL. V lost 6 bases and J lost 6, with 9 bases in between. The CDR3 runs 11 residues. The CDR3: CASSRGSEQYF. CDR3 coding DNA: TGCGCCAGCAGTCGGGGCAGCGAGCAGTACTTC.

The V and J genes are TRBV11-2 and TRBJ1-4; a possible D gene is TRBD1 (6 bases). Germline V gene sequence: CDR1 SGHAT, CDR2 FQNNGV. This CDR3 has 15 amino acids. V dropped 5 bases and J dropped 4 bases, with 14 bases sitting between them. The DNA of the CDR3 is TGTGCCAGCAGCCTAATGGGGGCTGGTAATGAAAAACTGTTTTTT. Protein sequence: CASSLMGAGNEKLFF.

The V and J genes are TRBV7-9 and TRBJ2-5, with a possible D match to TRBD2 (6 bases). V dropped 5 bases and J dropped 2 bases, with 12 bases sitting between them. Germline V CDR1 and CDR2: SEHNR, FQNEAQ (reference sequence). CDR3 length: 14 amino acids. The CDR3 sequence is CASSPNGGQETQYF. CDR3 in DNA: TGTGCCAGCAGCCCCAACGGGGGTCAAGAGACCCAGTACTTC.

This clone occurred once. The CDR3 region is CSVEITDTQYF. The CDR3 DNA reads TGCAGCGTTGAAATAACAGATACGCAGTATTTT. The chain has TRBV29-1 and TRBJ2-3, with D unclear. Germline CDR1 is SQVTM and CDR2 is ANQGSEA. The CDR3 contains 11 residues. V lost 2 bases, J lost 3 bases, and 3 bases lay in between.